These 15 T cell receptor beta chains came from one sample sequenced in a study of blood T cell repertoires in COVID-19. Assay: immunoSEQ multiplex PCR; the TCRdb copy retains only in-frame clones and omits some. The table includes 90,000 to 120,000 clones, under 95% detected once. The specimen was peripheral blood. The receptors here all came from a woman in her thirties with acute or convalescent COVID-19.

The V and J genes are TRBV6-2 or TRBV6-3 and TRBJ2-7; TRBD2 is a possible D gene (6 bases). The CDR3 contains 15 residues. Germline values: CDR1 MNHEY, CDR2 SVGEGT. V lost 5 bases and J 6 bases, leaving 20 bases between the germline ends. The CDR3 here is CASSRIFSLGGEQYF. In nucleotides, the CDR3 is TGTGCCAGCAGTCGAATATTTTCCCTGGGGGGCGAGCAGTACTTC.

This clone turned up a few times. The CDR3 loop reads CASSLSTGGTYETQYF. The DNA for the CDR3 is TGTGCCAGCAGTTTATCAACGGGGGGGACTTATGAGACCCAGTACTTC. This chain connects TRBV28 to TRBJ2-5; 8 positions agree with TRBD2. V was pared by 1 base and J by 5 bases, with 9 bases of the junction left unmatched. Germline CDR1 is MDHEN and CDR2 is SYDVKM. CDR3 length equals 16 residues.

The chain has TRBV11-2 and TRBJ2-3; D is uncertain. The V gene lost 5 bases and the J gene lost 7 bases, with 10 bases spanning the gap. In germline, CDR1 is SGHAT, CDR2 FQNNGV. This CDR3 has 12 residues. The CDR3 sequence: CASSGQRYTQYF. As DNA, the CDR3 is TGTGCCAGCAGCGGCCAGAGGTATACGCAGTATTTT.

V gene TRBV4-2 combines with J gene TRBJ2-5, with 9 nucleotides matching TRBD2. The germline gives CDR1 LGHNA, CDR2 YNFKEQ. The CDR3 runs to 15 residues. The V segment lost 1 base and the J segment 5 bases; nucleotides outside the gene matches: 5. CDR3 in amino acids: CASSQALAGDETQYF. The CDR3 bases are TGTGCCAGCAGCCAAGCCTTAGCGGGAGATGAGACCCAGTACTTC.

This sequence joins TRBV27 and TRBJ2-3; 13 nucleotides align to TRBD2. The J segment lost 3 bases and the V segment lost 0 bases, leaving 9 bases of the junction unmatched. CDR1 is MNHEY, CDR2 SMNVEV, per germline (reference sequence). This CDR3 region has 19 residues. The CDR3 reads CASSLSTGTSGIGTDTQYF. As DNA, the CDR3 is TGTGCCAGCAGTTTATCGACCGGGACTAGCGGGATCGGGACAGATACGCAGTATTTT.

This clone was recorded a few times. The V gene is TRBV27, the J gene TRBJ2-7; TRBD2 agrees at 7 bases. This CDR3 is built from 15 residues. The trim removed 6 bases at V and 2 bases at J, leaving 10 bases unmatched. Per germline, CDR1 MNHEY and CDR2 SMNVEV (reference sequence). CDR3: CASRPAAGVPYEQYF. The CDR3 nucleotides are TGTGCCAGCAGGCCGGCCGCGGGAGTTCCCTACGAGCAGTACTTC.

V usage is TRBV27 and J usage is TRBJ1-5; the D gene is possibly TRBD1 (6 bases). CDR3 size: 13 residues. Germline V gene sequence: CDR1 MNHEY, CDR2 SMNVEV (reference sequence). V lost 5 bases and J 4 bases, leaving 9 bases between the germline ends. The CDR3 reads CASSPTGNQPQHF. The CDR3 DNA reads TGTGCCAGCAGTCCCACAGGGAATCAGCCCCAGCATTTT.

This clone was seen more than once but under ten times. This rearrangement joins TRBV5-6 to TRBJ1-4; TRBD1 aligns across 8 bases. Trimming took 0 bases from V and 5 from J; bases not matched to a gene: 0. The CDR3 totals 14 residues. CDR1 is SGHDT and CDR2 is YYEEEE in the germline V gene. The CDR3 sequence is CASSLGTGNEKLFF. CDR3 in DNA: TGTGCCAGCAGCTTGGGGACAGGGAATGAAAAACTGTTTTTT.

V gene TRBV27 combines with J gene TRBJ1-1; unclear D gene. Trimming pared 5 bases from V and 1 base from J, leaving 8 bases between. Looked up from germline, CDR1 is MNHEY and CDR2 is SMNVEV (reference sequence). CDR3 length: 13 amino acids. CDR3 DNA: TGTGCCAGCAGTCCCAGACAGAACACTGAAGCTTTCTTT. Residues: CASSPRQNTEAFF.

V usage is TRBV27 and J usage is TRBJ1-2; the match to TRBD1 covers 7 bases. The germline V gene encodes CDR1 MNHEY and CDR2 SMNVEV (reference sequence). Trimming at V came to 2 bases and at J to 7 bases, leaving 4 bases not matched to a gene. CDR3 size: 13 residues. The CDR3 here is CASSLGDSSGYTF. The CDR3 coding sequence is TGTGCCAGCAGTTTAGGGGACAGTAGTGGCTACACCTTC.

V and J are TRBV25-1 and TRBJ1-1; D might be TRBD1 (6 bases). CDR1 is MGHDK, CDR2 SYGVNS, per germline. Trimming left V 1 base short and J 4 bases short, with 13 bases between. The CDR3 contains 15 residues. The CDR3 spells CASSEFGTLGTEAFF. The DNA of the CDR3 is TGTGCCAGCAGTGAATTCGGGACACTCGGCACTGAAGCTTTCTTT.

The chain links TRBV13 to TRBJ2-7; the D gene is possibly TRBD2 (6 bases). Germline V gene sequence: CDR1 PRHDT, CDR2 FYEKMQ (reference sequence). The CDR3 has 15 amino acids. V gave up 4 bases and J gave up 3 bases, with 16 bases separating them. CDR3 nucleotides: TGTGCCAGCAGCTGGGTCGTGGAGGGAGGCTACGAGCAGTACTTC. Its translation: CASSWVVEGGYEQYF.

The V and J genes are TRBV5-4 and TRBJ1-1; 9 bases fit TRBD1. With V trimmed by 4 bases and J by 6 bases, 4 bases remained unmatched. The V gene's germline CDR1 is SGHNT and CDR2 YYREEE (reference sequence). The CDR3 runs to 13 residues. CDR3 protein: CASSRDRDSEAFF. CDR3 sequence (DNA): TGTGCCAGCAGCCGGGACAGGGACTCTGAAGCTTTCTTT.

The gene calls are TRBV19 and TRBJ2-1, with 8 bases lining up with TRBD2. With V trimmed by 9 bases and J by 8 bases, 6 bases remained unmatched. Germline lookup yields CDR1 LNHDA and CDR2 SQIVND (reference sequence). This CDR3 spans 12 amino acids. The CDR3 DNA reads as TGTGCCAGCGGGGGGGTATGGTATGAGCAGTTCTTC. Amino acids: CASGGVWYEQFF.

The chain carries TRBV4-1 and TRBJ1-1; weak D call: TRBD1 (6 bases). V lost 7 bases to trimming and J lost 4 bases, with 19 bases between them. Per the germline V gene, CDR1 is MGHRA and CDR2 is YSYEKL. This CDR3 spans 15 amino acids. This chain's CDR3 is CASTHTPGQITEAFF. CDR3 DNA sequence: TGCGCCAGCACCCACACCCCGGGACAAATCACTGAAGCTTTCTTT.